This is a list of T cell receptor beta chains from one sample in a study of CD8 T cells in ankylosing spondylitis. Each CDR3 protein is one row after TCRdb ran MiXCR on the 5' RACE reads. Of around 770,000 distinct CDR3 sequences detected, under 20% appear once; the ten largest clones hold around 19%. Material for sequencing was blood, either unsorted or a sorted T cell fraction (not recorded which). The receptors derive from a male donor with ankylosing spondylitis. CDR3s include the opening cysteine and the closing phenylalanine or tryptophan. The D gene is left open where the match is weak. Some rows mark clone size as missing; the rest say once, few, many or name a class of expanded clone.

clone size	V gene	J gene	D gene	CDR3 protein	CDR3 DNA
.	TRBV9	TRBJ2-1	.	CASSVADPTRGDEQFF	TGTGCCAGCAGCGTAGCGGACCCCACCCGGGGCGATGAGCAGTTCTTC
few	TRBV5-1	TRBJ2-3	.	CASSQGAPTDTQYF	TGCGCCAGCAGCCAAGGGGCCCCCACAGATACGCAGTATTTT
few	TRBV27	TRBJ2-7	TRBD2	CASSPLLAGDLNEQYF	TGTGCCAGCAGCCCACTCCTAGCGGGAGACCTCAACGAGCAGTACTTC
many	TRBV3-1	TRBJ2-1	TRBD2	CASSPRLAGGHNEQFF	TGTGCCAGCAGCCCACGACTAGCGGGGGGCCACAATGAGCAGTTCTTC
.	TRBV7-9	TRBJ2-7	.	CASRSGQKQYF	TGTGCCAGCAGGTCGGGACAAAAGCAGTACTTC
few	TRBV28	TRBJ2-2	TRBD2	CASSGVREFPAGELFF	TGTGCCAGCAGTGGGGTGCGGGAGTTCCCGGCCGGGGAGCTGTTTTTT
.	TRBV2	TRBJ2-2	TRBD1	CASRGPPRGSGELFF	TGTGCCAGCAGGGGGCCTCCCAGGGGGTCCGGGGAGCTGTTTTTT
.	TRBV5-1	TRBJ2-2	.	CASSSGDVSAGELFF	TGCGCCAGCAGCTCTGGAGATGTAAGCGCCGGGGAGCTGTTTTTT
many	TRBV5-1	TRBJ2-3	TRBD2	CASSLSGGQGTDTQYF	TGCGCCAGCAGCCTAAGCGGGGGGCAGGGCACAGATACGCAGTATTTT
few	TRBV29-1	TRBJ1-1	.	CSVRVMGENTEAFF	TGCAGCGTACGCGTGATGGGGGAAAACACTGAAGCTTTCTTT
.	TRBV4-3	TRBJ2-7	.	CASSQGTSTYEQYF	TGCGCCAGCAGCCAAGGGACATCCACCTACGAGCAGTACTTC
.	TRBV4-1	TRBJ1-1	.	CASSRAEVGNTEAFF	TGCGCCAGCAGTCGAGCAGAGGTGGGGAACACTGAAGCTTTCTTT
.	TRBV20-1	TRBJ1-1	.	CSASVKSKRTEAFF	TGCAGTGCTTCGGTGAAAAGTAAAAGGACTGAAGCTTTCTTT
few	TRBV16	TRBJ1-5	.	CASSQSWRNQPQHF	TGTGCCAGCAGCCAATCGTGGCGCAATCAGCCCCAGCATTTT
.	TRBV12-3/TRBV12-4	TRBJ1-3	.	CASRPPGGNTIYF	TGTGCCAGCAGACCCCCCGGCGGAAACACCATATATTTT
.	TRBV20-1	TRBJ1-4	.	CSARVGGTNEKLFF	TGCAGTGCTAGAGTCGGGGGGACTAATGAAAAACTGTTTTTT
.	TRBV25-1	TRBJ2-7	TRBD1	CASSEYLRTGTYEQYF	TGTGCCAGCAGTGAATATCTCCGGACAGGAACCTACGAGCAGTACTTC
.	TRBV20-1	TRBJ2-7	TRBD2	CSAKKSGRGNEQYF	TGCAGTGCCAAGAAGAGCGGGAGGGGGAACGAGCAGTACTTC
.	TRBV24-1	TRBJ2-7	.	CATSDLGLSPYEQYF	TGTGCCACCAGTGATTTGGGGTTGAGCCCCTACGAGCAGTACTTC
few	TRBV12-3/TRBV12-4	TRBJ1-3	.	CASSLYQGRGGNTIYF	TGTGCCAGCAGTTTATACCAGGGGAGAGGTGGAAACACCATATATTTT
.	TRBV11-2	TRBJ1-1	.	CASSFGERTVNTEAFF	TGTGCCAGCAGCTTCGGGGAGAGGACCGTGAACACTGAAGCTTTCTTT
few	TRBV20-1	TRBJ1-5	.	CSAPGMGAGNQPQHF	TGCAGTGCTCCCGGAATGGGGGCTGGCAATCAGCCCCAGCATTTT
.	TRBV7-9	TRBJ2-7	.	CASSDSPGSYEQYF	TGTGCCAGCAGCGACAGCCCAGGGTCGTACGAGCAGTACTTC
few	TRBV12-3/TRBV12-4	TRBJ2-1	TRBD2	CASSFGTSGTVKSFF	TGTGCCAGCAGTTTTGGGACTAGCGGGACGGTGAAGTCGTTCTTC
.	TRBV2	TRBJ2-1	TRBD2	CASSEWGLAGDEQFF	TGTGCCAGCAGTGAATGGGGACTAGCGGGAGATGAGCAGTTCTTC
.	TRBV18	TRBJ2-5	.	CASSPRLGGQETQYF	TGTGCCAGCTCACCACGCTTAGGGGGCCAAGAGACCCAGTACTTC
many	TRBV20-1	TRBJ2-1	TRBD2	CSAGAGTTYNEQFF	TGCAGTGCTGGGGCCGGGACTACCTACAATGAGCAGTTCTTC
.	TRBV24-1	TRBJ1-2	TRBD1	CATSDKDRVYGYTF	TGTGCCACCAGTGATAAGGACAGGGTCTATGGCTACACCTTC
.	TRBV15	TRBJ2-7	.	CATSNPPTNEQYF	TGTGCCACCAGCAACCCACCGACAAACGAGCAGTACTTC
.	TRBV29-1	TRBJ2-5	.	CSVEEGFQETQYF	TGCAGCGTTGAAGAAGGGTTCCAAGAGACCCAGTACTTC
few	TRBV28	TRBJ1-6	TRBD1	CASSERTGGGDSPLHF	TGTGCCAGCAGCGAACGCACAGGGGGAGGAGACTCACCCCTCCACTTT
few	TRBV11-1	TRBJ2-1	TRBD1	CASSITGTGGSEQFF	TGTGCCAGCAGCATAACCGGGACAGGGGGTAGTGAGCAGTTCTTC
.	TRBV18	TRBJ2-7	.	CASSPGRGYEQYF	TGTGCCAGCTCCCCGGGACGAGGCTACGAGCAGTACTTC
.	TRBV20-1	TRBJ1-2	.	CSASAETGRVSGGYTF	TGCAGTGCGTCAGCAGAGACGGGGAGGGTTTCGGGTGGCTACACCTTC
few	TRBV7-9	TRBJ2-1	TRBD2	CASSPGLAGAKYNEQFF	TGTGCCAGCAGTCCGGGACTAGCGGGGGCGAAATACAATGAGCAGTTCTTC
few	TRBV4-1	TRBJ1-4	.	CASSHWVREKLFF	TGCGCCAGCAGCCATTGGGTTAGAGAAAAACTGTTTTTT
many	TRBV9	TRBJ2-2	TRBD1	CASSPQGAGELFF	TGTGCCAGCAGCCCTCAGGGGGCCGGGGAGCTGTTTTTT
.	TRBV6-1	TRBJ2-5	TRBD2	CASSRLAGGPRETQYF	TGTGCCAGCAGTCGACTAGCGGGAGGGCCTCGGGAGACCCAGTACTTC
.	TRBV6-5	TRBJ2-1	TRBD2	CASSYGTSQRSYNEQFF	TGTGCCAGCAGTTACGGGACTAGCCAAAGGTCCTACAATGAGCAGTTCTTC
.	TRBV5-6	TRBJ2-5	.	CASSYRQYPYQETQYF	TGTGCCAGCAGCTACCGACAGTACCCGTACCAAGAGACCCAGTACTTC
.	TRBV25-1	TRBJ2-7	.	CASSGDYSYEQYF	TGTGCCAGCAGTGGAGACTATTCCTACGAGCAGTACTTC
.	TRBV5-1	TRBJ2-1	TRBD2	CASSFPSGNYNEQFF	TGCGCCAGCAGCTTCCCTAGCGGGAACTACAATGAGCAGTTCTTC
few	TRBV5-1	TRBJ2-7	TRBD2	CASSLGLAGPTSGEQYF	TGCGCCAGCAGCTTGGGACTAGCGGGACCAACGTCGGGCGAGCAGTACTTC